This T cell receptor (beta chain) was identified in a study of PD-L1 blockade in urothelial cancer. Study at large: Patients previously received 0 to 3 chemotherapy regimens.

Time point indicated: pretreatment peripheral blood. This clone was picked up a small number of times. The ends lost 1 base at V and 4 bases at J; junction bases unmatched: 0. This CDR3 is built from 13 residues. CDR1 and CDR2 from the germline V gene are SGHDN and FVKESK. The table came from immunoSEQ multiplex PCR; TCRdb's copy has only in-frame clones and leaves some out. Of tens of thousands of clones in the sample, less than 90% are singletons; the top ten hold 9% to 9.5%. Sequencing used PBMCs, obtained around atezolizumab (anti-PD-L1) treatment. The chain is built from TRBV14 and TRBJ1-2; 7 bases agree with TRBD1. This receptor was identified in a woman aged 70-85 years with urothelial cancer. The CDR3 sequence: CASSQGQGYGYTF. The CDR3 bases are TGTGCCAGCAGCCAAGGACAGGGCTATGGCTACACCTTC.